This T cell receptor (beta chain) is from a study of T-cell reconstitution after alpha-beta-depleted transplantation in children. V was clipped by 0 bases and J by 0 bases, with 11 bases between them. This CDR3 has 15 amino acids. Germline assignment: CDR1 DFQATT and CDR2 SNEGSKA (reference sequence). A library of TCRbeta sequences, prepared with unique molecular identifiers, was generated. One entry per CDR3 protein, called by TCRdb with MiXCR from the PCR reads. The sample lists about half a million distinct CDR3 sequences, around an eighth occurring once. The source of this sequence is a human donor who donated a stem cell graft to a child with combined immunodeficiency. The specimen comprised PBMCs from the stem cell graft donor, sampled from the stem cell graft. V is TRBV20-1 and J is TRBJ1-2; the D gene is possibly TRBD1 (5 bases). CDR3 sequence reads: CSARDGGATNYGYTF. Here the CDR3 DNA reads TGCAGTGCTAGAGATGGTGGGGCTACTAACTATGGCTACACCTTC.